These 8 T cell receptor beta chains were sequenced from one sample in a study of regulatory T cells in long-lasting Graves disease. Time point: newly diagnosed GD, antithyroid drugs for less than 3 months. TCR sequences were obtained from RNA taken from PBMCs. In building TCR beta libraries, iRepertoire HTBI primers were used together with Arm-PCR of CDR3 regions. MiXCR, run by TCRdb on the multiplex PCR reads, gives a single entry per CDR3 protein. Seen here are roughly 400,000 distinct CDR3 sequences, about 15% observed once, and the top ten hold around 7.6%. This sample also belongs to another study, concerning T cells in Graves' hyperthyroidism and ophthalmopathy.

This specimen was peripheral blood mononuclear cells (PBMCs), taken at new diagnosis, from a patient treated with antithyroid drugs. Receptors were obtained from a woman aged 40 to 50 with Graves disease.

In this sample, this clonotype turned up a few times. The conserved closing phenylalanine or tryptophan is absent in this CDR3, likely reflecting a read error. The rearrangement joins TRBV7-8 to TRBJ1-2, with D perhaps matching TRBD1 (6 bases). The V gene lost 1 base and the J gene lost 2 bases, with 8 bases spanning the gap. Germline-derived CDR1 and CDR2 are SGHVS and FQNEAQ. The CDR3 sequence is 14 residues long. This chain's CDR3 is CASSLGGQNYGYTL. The CDR3 DNA reads TGTGCCAGCAGCTTAGGGGGGCAGAACTATGGCTACACCCTC.

This clonotype has a handful of counts. The chain has TRBV28 and TRBJ2-3, with 8 bases identical to TRBD1. V shed 10 bases and J 3 bases; nucleotides not matched to a gene: 9. The CDR3 runs 14 residues. Germline V gives CDR1 MDHEN, CDR2 SYDVKM. The CDR3 sequence: CATSTGGETDTQYF. The CDR3 DNA follows: TGTGCCACCTCTACAGGGGGTGAGACAGATACGCAGTATTTT. Filled out from reference TRBV28 and TRBJ2-3, the complete variable domain reads DVKVTQSSRYLVKRTGEKVFLECVQDMDHENMFWYRQDPGLGLRLIYFSYDVKMKEKGDIPEGYSVSREKKERFSLILESASTNQTSMYLCATSTGGETDTQYFGPGTRLTVL.

This clonotype has at least ten counts. The chain has TRBV7-2 and TRBJ2-3; D gene uncertain. This CDR3 comprises 15 residues. The V end lost 5 bases, the J end lost 1 base, and 13 bases lay between the germline ends. The V gene's germline CDR1 is SGHTA and CDR2 FQGNSA. The CDR3 sequence is CASSPGWTRTDTQYF. The CDR3 DNA reads TGTGCCAGCAGCCCGGGTTGGACGCGCACAGATACGCAGTATTTT.

Ten or more counts support this clonotype. The chain combines TRBV7-9 with TRBJ1-2, with 11 positions matching TRBD1. Trimming at V came to 0 bases and at J to 5 bases, leaving 8 bases not matched to a gene. Per germline, CDR1 SEHNR and CDR2 FQNEAQ (reference sequence). There are 17 residues in the CDR3. In DNA form, the CDR3 reads TGTGCCAGCAGCTTAGCCTCAGGAGGGACAGGGGGTTATGGCTACACCTTC. This gives the protein CASSLASGGTGGYGYTF. Full variable domain (missing parts from reference TRBV7-9 and TRBJ1-2): DTGVSQNPRHKITKRGQNVTFRCDPISEHNRLYWYRQTLGQGPEFLTYFQNEAQLEKSRLLSDRFSAERPKGSFSTLEIQRTEQGDSAMYLCASSLASGGTGGYGYTFGSGTRLTVV.

A word on this clonotype: This likely stems from a read error, as it lies one base from a far larger clone. The DNA of the CDR3 is TGTGCCAGCACGACGAACCCGAACACCGGGGAGCTGTGTTTT. Translating it yields CASTTNPNTGELCF. The rearrangement links TRBV7-2 to TRBJ2-2, with D perhaps TRBD2 (5 bases). Germline assignment: CDR1 SGHTA and CDR2 FQGNSA. The CDR3 contains 14 residues.

This clonotype has ten or more counts. The chain carries TRBV28 and TRBJ2-3; 12 bases agree with TRBD1. This CDR3 spans 20 amino acids. After removal of 5 bases from V and 2 bases from J, the junction contained 17 bases not matched to a gene. CDR1 and CDR2 from the germline V gene are MDHEN and SYDVKM. The CDR3: CASSLPIMGQGALDTDTQYF. The CDR3 nucleotides read TGTGCCAGCAGTCTCCCGATTATGGGACAGGGGGCGCTGGACACAGATACGCAGTATTTT.

This clonotype has at least ten counts. J is TRBJ2-5 and V is TRBV19; 9 nucleotides align to TRBD1. Looked up from germline, CDR1 is LNHDA and CDR2 is SQIVND (reference sequence). CDR3 size: 17 residues. J was trimmed by 5 bases and V by 5 bases; bases with no gene match: 15. CDR3 in amino acids: CASSRRWTGEFKETQYF. CDR3 nucleotides: TGTGCCAGTAGTCGACGATGGACAGGGGAGTTTAAGGAGACCCAGTACTTC.

This clonotype was seen many times. This chain joins TRBV6-2 or TRBV6-3 and TRBJ2-2; TRBD1 matches at 7 bases. The V gene's germline CDR1 is MNHEY and CDR2 SVGEGT. J was trimmed by 1 base and V by 2 bases; bases with no gene match: 4. There are 16 residues in the CDR3. DNA for the CDR3: TGTGCCAGCAGTTACGGTAGGGGGCGGAACACCGGGGAGCTGTTTTTT. Its protein is CASSYGRGRNTGELFF.